This TCR beta chain was recorded in a study of T cell repertoires in cytomegalovirus infection. Broader study findings: HLA-C-restricted CMV clonotypes gave the most frequent clonotype in two of eight donors.

A note on this clonotype: Antigen specificity is unknown.

TCRdb processed the reads anew with MiXCR; each CDR3 protein has one entry. The data contain approximately 630,000 distinct CDR3 sequences, 24% of them seen just once; the ten biggest clones take up 7.5% to 9%. V dropped 4 bases and J dropped 7; count of bases not matched to a gene: 3. This CDR3 has 13 amino acids. Looked up from germline, CDR1 is SEHNR and CDR2 is FQNEAQ (reference sequence). The source of this sequence is a human donor in good health (CMV status not recorded). Some clones in this sample may be carry-over from other donors' samples. The sample taken for sequencing was CD8+ T cells from PBMCs. The chain employs TRBV7-9 and TRBJ2-2, with 7 bases lining up with TRBD1. The CDR3 DNA sequence: TGTGCCAGCAGCTCAGGGGGAATCGGGGAGCTGTTTTTT. Protein: CASSSGGIGELFF.